Detailed here is one T cell receptor beta chain. The antigen is not known. Germline loops: CDR1 GTSNPN, CDR2 SVGIG (reference sequence). CDR3 length equals 12 residues. The V gene lost 1 base and the J gene lost 7 bases, with 10 bases spanning the gap. Some second doses came at about 4 weeks and others at about 12 weeks; these were pooled. Sequencing was performed with immunoSEQ multiplex PCR; in TCRdb, only in-frame clones are kept and a portion is missing. The sample has 95,000 to 100,000 clones, over 75% seen once. The record originates from a study of T cell responses to AZD1222 COVID-19 vaccine. Regarding the study as a whole: Sampling that yielded the repertoires occurred only after the peak T cell response.

The clonotype originates from an adult who received the AZD1222 COVID-19 vaccine. The material was peripheral blood, obtained 28 days after the second AZD1222 dose. This chain joins TRBV30 and TRBJ1-2, with D hard to call. CDR3 nucleotides: TGTGCCTGGAGTGGTGGGGATGCTGGCTACACCTTC. This codes for CAWSGGDAGYTF.